This T cell receptor beta chain was captured in a study of cytotoxic CD8 clonotypes in ibrutinib-treated CLL. Overall study: Mean values per sample were a few hundred thousand productive templates and roughly 90,000 productive rearrangements. Study-wide findings and caveats: Pretreatment clonality was elevated relative to age-matched healthy donors and paralleled circulating CD8+ T-cell counts.

Investigators sourced approximately 2.1 micrograms of genomic DNA from cryopreserved PBMCs for TCR beta libraries. Points on this clone: Its specificity is unknown.

The protocol was immunoSEQ multiplex PCR, while the TCRdb copy is restricted to in-frame clones and leaves out a portion. The data hold 190,000 or so clones, with approximately 72% observed a single time. Germline V CDR1 and CDR2: SGHAT, FQNNGV. V was shortened by 5 bases and J by 3 bases, with 10 bases between the two germline ends. The CDR3 is 14 amino acids. This receptor was obtained from a human donor with chronic lymphocytic leukemia. This specimen was PBMCs, taken after 24 months of ibrutinib treatment. The genes are TRBV11-2 and TRBJ2-2; no firm D call. The DNA for the CDR3 is TGTGCCAGCAGCATAACACGAGACACCGGGGAGCTGTTTTTT. Protein: CASSITRDTGELFF.